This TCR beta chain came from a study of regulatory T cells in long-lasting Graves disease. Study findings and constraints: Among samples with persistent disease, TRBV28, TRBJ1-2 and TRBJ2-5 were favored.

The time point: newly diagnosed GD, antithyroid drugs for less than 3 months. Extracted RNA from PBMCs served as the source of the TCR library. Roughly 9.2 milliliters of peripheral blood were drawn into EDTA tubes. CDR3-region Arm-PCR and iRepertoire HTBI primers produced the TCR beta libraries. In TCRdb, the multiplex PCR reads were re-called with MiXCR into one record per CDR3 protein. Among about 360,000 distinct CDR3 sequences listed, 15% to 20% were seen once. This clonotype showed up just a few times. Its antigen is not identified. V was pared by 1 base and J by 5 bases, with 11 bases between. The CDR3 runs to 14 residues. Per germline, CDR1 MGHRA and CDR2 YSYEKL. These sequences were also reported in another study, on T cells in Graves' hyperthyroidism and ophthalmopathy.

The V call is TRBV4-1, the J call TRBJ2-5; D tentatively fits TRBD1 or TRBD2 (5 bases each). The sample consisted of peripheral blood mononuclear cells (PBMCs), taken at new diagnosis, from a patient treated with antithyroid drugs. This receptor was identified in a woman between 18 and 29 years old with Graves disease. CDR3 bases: TGCGCCAGCAGCCAAGGGGTAGGGGAGGAGACCCAGTACTTC. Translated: CASSQGVGEETQYF.